This TCR beta chain was sequenced in a study of blood T cell repertoires in COVID-19. On the study more broadly: Collection of acute and convalescent COVID-19 samples took place in the United States, Italy and Spain. PBMCs, B-cell-depleted T cells, or T cells provided the cDNA or gDNA that made up the material.

The CDR3 sequence is 15 residues long. The trim removed 0 bases at V and 6 bases at J, leaving 8 bases unmatched. The germline gives CDR1 WNHNN, CDR2 SYGVQD (reference sequence). Study processing details: Cell counts per sample came from amplifying reference gene primers. TCRdb's copy holds only in-frame clones and misses some; the assay was immunoSEQ multiplex PCR. Clone size and the V and J calls come from that table; the DNA yielded D and trimming. The profile covers over 200,000 clones, with approximately 91% appearing a single time and under 0.9% taken by the ten largest. The chain recombines TRBV10-1 with TRBJ2-7, with TRBD2 matching over 7 bases. The sequencing input was peripheral blood. This receptor was taken from a man in his forties or fifties with acute or convalescent COVID-19. The CDR3 DNA sequence: TGCGCCAGCAGTGAGTCTTTTGCGGGGGTCGGCGAGCAGTACTTC. Its translation: CASSESFAGVGEQYF.